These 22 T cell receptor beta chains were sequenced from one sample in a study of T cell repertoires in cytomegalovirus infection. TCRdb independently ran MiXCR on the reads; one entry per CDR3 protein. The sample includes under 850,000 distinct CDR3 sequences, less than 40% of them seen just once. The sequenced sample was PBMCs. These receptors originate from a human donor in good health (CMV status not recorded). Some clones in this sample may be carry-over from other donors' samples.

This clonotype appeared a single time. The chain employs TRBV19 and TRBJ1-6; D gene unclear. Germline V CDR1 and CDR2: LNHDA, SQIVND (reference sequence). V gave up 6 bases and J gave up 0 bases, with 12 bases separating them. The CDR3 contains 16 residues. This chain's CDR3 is CASRPTESSYNSPLHF. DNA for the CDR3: TGTGCCAGTAGACCGACGGAGAGCTCCTATAATTCACCCCTCCACTTT.

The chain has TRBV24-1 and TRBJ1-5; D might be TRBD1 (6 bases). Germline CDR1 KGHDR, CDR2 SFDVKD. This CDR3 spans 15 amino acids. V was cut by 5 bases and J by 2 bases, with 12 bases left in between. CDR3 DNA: TGTGCCACCAGTGCGGGGGGCCGGGGCAATCAGCCCCAGCATTTT. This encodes CATSAGGRGNQPQHF.

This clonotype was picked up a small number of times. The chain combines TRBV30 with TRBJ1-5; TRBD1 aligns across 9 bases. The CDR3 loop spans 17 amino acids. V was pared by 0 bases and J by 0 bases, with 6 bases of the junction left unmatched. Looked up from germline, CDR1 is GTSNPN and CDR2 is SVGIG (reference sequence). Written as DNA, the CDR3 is TGTGCCTGGAGTGTGGACAGGGGTACCTATAGCAATCAGCCCCAGCATTTT. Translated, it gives CAWSVDRGTYSNQPQHF. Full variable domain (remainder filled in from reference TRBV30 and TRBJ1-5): SQTIHQWPATLVQPVGSPLSLECTVEGTSNPNLYWYRQAAGRGLQLLFYSVGIGQISSEVPQNLSASRPQDRQFILSSKKLLLSDSGFYLCAWSVDRGTYSNQPQHFGDGTRLSIL.

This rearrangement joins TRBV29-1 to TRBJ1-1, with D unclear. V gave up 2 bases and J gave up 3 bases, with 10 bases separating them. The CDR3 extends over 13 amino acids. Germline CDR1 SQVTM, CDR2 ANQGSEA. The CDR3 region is CSVEFSGYTEAFF. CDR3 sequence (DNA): TGCAGCGTTGAATTTTCGGGGTACACTGAAGCTTTCTTT.

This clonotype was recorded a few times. The CDR3 region is CASSLSGRVGETQYF. CDR3 bases: TGTGCCAGCAGCTTAAGCGGGAGAGTTGGGGAGACCCAGTACTTC. This chain uses TRBV7-9 with TRBJ2-5; 8 bases are shared with TRBD2. CDR1 and CDR2 from the germline V gene are SEHNR and FQNEAQ (reference sequence). The CDR3 sequence is 15 residues long. V was pared by 2 bases and J by 5 bases, with 7 bases of the junction left unmatched.

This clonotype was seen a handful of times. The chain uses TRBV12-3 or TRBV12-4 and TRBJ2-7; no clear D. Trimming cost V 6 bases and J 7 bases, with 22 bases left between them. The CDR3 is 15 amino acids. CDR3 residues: CASSEIALNLGEQYF. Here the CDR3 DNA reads TGTGCCAGCAGCGAGATCGCCCTCAACTTGGGGGAGCAGTACTTC.

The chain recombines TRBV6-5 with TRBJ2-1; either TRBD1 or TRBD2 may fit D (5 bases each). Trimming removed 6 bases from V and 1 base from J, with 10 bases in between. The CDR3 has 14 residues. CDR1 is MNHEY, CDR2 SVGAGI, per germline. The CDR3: CASRGERSYNEQFF. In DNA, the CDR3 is TGTGCCAGCAGGGGGGAGCGGTCCTACAATGAGCAGTTCTTC.

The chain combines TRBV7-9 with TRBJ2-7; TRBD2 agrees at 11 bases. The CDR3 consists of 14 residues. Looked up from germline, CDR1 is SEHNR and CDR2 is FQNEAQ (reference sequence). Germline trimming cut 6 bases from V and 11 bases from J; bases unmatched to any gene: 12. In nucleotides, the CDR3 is TGTGCCAGCAGTAGAGGGACTAGCGGAGAGGCGGAGTACTTC. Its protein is CASSRGTSGEAEYF.

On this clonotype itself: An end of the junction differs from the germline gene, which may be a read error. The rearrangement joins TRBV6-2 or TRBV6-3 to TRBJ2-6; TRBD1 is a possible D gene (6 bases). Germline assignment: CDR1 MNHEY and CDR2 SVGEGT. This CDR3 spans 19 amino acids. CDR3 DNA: TGTGCCAGCAGTTACCCCGGCGGCAGGGGAAATGATGGGGCCAACGTCCTTACTTTC. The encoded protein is CASSYPGGRGNDGANVLTF.

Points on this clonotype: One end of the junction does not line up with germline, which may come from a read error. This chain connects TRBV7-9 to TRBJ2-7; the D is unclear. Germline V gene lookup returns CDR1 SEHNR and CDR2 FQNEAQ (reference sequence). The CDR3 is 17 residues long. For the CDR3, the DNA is TGTGCCAGAAGCTTAGAGGTCGGCCTATTCTCCTCCTACGAGCAGTACTTC. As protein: CARSLEVGLFSSYEQYF.

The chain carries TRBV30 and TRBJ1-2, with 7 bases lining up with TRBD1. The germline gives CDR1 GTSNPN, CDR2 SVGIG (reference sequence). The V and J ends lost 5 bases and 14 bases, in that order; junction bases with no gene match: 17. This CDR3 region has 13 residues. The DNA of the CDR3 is TGTGCCTGGCGAACCTCAGTAATAGGGGGCTGGACCTTC. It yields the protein CAWRTSVIGGWTF.

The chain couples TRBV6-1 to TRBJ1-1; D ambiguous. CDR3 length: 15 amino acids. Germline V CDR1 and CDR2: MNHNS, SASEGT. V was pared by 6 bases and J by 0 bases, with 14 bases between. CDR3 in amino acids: CASSTDLALNTEAFF. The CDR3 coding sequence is TGTGCCAGCAGCACCGACTTGGCCTTGAACACTGAAGCTTTCTTT.

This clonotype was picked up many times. CDR3 in DNA: TGTGCCAGCAACAAATATGCACAGGGGAATTCACCCCTCCACTTT. Residues: CASNKYAQGNSPLHF. J is TRBJ1-6 and V is TRBV27; 7 bases line up with TRBD1. CDR1 and CDR2 from the germline V gene are MNHEY and SMNVEV (reference sequence). The CDR3 extends over 15 amino acids. After removal of 7 bases from V and 7 bases from J, the junction contained 10 bases not matched to a gene.

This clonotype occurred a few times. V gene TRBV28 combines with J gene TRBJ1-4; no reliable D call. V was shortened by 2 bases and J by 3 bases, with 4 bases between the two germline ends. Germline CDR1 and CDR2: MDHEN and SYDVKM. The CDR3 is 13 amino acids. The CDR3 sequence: CASSLNPNEKLFF. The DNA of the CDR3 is TGTGCCAGCAGTTTAAACCCTAATGAAAAACTGTTTTTT.

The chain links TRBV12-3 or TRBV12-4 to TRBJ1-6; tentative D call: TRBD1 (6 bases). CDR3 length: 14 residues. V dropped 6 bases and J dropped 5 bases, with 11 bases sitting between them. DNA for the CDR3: TGTGCCAGCAGCCAGGACAGCGATAATTCACCCCTCCACTTT. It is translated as CASSQDSDNSPLHF.

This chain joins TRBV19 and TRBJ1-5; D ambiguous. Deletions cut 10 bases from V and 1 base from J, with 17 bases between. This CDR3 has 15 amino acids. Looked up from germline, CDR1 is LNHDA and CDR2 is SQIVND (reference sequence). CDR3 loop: CATAELLRSNQPQHF. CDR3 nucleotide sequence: TGTGCCACGGCGGAGCTCCTGCGGAGCAATCAGCCCCAGCATTTT.

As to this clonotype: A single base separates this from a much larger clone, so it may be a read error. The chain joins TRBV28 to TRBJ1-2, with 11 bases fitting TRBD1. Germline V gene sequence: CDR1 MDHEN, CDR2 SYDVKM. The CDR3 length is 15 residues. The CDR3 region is CARSLPGTGGRGYTF. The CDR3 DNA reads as TGTGCCAGAAGTTTACCCGGGACAGGGGGTCGAGGCTACACCTTC.

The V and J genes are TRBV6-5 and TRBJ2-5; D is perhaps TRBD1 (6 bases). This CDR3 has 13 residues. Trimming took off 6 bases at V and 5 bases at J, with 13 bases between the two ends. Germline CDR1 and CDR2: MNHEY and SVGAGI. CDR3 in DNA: TGTGCCAGCAGACCGCAGGGGTGGGAGACCCAGTACTTC. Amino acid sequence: CASRPQGWETQYF.

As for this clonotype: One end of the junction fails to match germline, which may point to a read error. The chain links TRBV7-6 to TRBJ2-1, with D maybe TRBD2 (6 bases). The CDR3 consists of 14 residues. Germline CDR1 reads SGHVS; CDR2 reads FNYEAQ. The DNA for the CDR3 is TGTGCCAGCAGCTTAACCCCCGGGGAGGATGATCAGTTCTTC. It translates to CASSLTPGEDDQFF.

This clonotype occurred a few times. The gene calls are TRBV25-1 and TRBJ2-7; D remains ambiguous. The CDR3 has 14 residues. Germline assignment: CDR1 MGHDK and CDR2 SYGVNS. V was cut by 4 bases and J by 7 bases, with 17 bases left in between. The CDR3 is CASSVNPGIGEQYF. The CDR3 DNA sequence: TGTGCCAGCAGTGTTAACCCTGGGATCGGTGAGCAGTACTTC.

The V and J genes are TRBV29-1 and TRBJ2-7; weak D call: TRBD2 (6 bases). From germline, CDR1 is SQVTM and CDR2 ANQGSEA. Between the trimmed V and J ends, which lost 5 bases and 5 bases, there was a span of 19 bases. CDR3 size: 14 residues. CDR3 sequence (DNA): TGCAGCGTTAGGGTTGCGGGGCGGGAAAACGAGCAGTACTTC. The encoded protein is CSVRVAGRENEQYF.

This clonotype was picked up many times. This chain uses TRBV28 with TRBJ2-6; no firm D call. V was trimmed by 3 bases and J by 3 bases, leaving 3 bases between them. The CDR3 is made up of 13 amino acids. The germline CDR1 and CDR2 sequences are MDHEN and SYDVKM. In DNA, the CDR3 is TGTGCCAGCAGTTTTTATGGGGCCAACGTCCTGACTTTC. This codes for CASSFYGANVLTF.